The clone carrying this T cell receptor (beta chain) has a handful of counts. The source of the sample is a study of CD8 T cells in ankylosing spondylitis. Quantitative 5'-RACE was performed with molecular barcodes, and it yielded the TCR beta libraries. TCRdb re-called the 5' RACE reads with MiXCR, one entry per CDR3 protein. The sample carries some 130,000 distinct CDR3 sequences, 7% to 10% recorded once. The CDR3 is 14 residues long. V lost 3 bases and J lost 7; bases outside the gene matches: 5. CDR1 is SGHRS and CDR2 is YFSETQ in the germline V gene. The source material was synovial fluid, either unsorted or a sorted T cell fraction (not recorded which). The TCR originated in a male donor with ankylosing spondylitis. The chain couples TRBV5-1 to TRBJ1-4, with 8 bases matching TRBD1. The CDR3 protein is CASSWTGMSEKLFF. DNA of the CDR3: TGCGCCAGCAGCTGGACAGGGATGAGTGAAAAACTGTTTTTT.